This T cell receptor (beta chain) was retrieved from a study of Ad26.COV2.S vaccination and SARS-CoV-2 variants. Study-level background: Once or twice, 56 days apart, Ad26.COV2.S was delivered intramuscularly.

The treatment here: some 19 received Ad26.COV2.S at low or high dose, single or two shots; 5 received placebo; per-sample allocation not given. Specimen acquisition occurred on day 63 following the initial vaccine or placebo injection. Method: immunoSEQ multiplex PCR; TCRdb's copy keeps in-frame clones and lacks some. Here the sample spans about 400,000 clones, about nine tenths being singletons. The germline CDR1 and CDR2 sequences are SGHDT and YYEEEE. Trimming left V 0 bases short and J 7 bases short, with 7 bases between. This CDR3 is 13 amino acids long. The rearrangement uses TRBV5-6 and TRBJ2-2; D is unresolved. This sequence was found in a person aged 18-60 years who received the Ad26.COV2.S COVID-19 vaccine or a placebo. Sequences were derived from peripheral blood, sampled in a trial of Ad26.COV2.S vaccine versus placebo. CDR3 coding DNA: TGTGCCAGCAGCTTGGGGACCGGCGGGGAGCTGTTTTTT. It codes for CASSLGTGGELFF.